This is a list of T cell receptor beta chains from one sample in a study of vaccination effects on CD4 cells after COVID-19. Antigens for these TCRs are unknown. Using immunoSEQ multiplex PCR, the repertoire was profiled, and TCRdb retains in-frame clones only, with some absent. The sample shows 20,000 to 25,000 clones, roughly 70% of them seen only once. This material consisted of CD4+ T cells from PBMCs cultured with SARS-CoV-2 spike peptides, taken before COVID-19 vaccination. The source is a human donor who received a COVID-19 vaccine. Both conserved end residues are part of each CDR3. The size of a clone is reported for some rows only, either as once, few or many, or as a class for expanded clones.

J,V,size,CDR3
TRBJ2-7,TRBV13,few,CASSLNIGGQYF
TRBJ1-2,TRBV24-1,-,CATSDPPGQGYGYTF
TRBJ2-3,TRBV2,-,CASSSFSGVDTQYF
TRBJ1-6,TRBV2,-,CASTWTESNSPLHF
TRBJ2-7,TRBV6-5,-,CASSRTQRGAYEQYF
TRBJ2-2,TRBV7-9,-,CASSLASGTGYTGELFF
TRBJ1-2,TRBV7-9,few,CASSESGRMGGYTF
TRBJ2-1,TRBV4-1,-,CASSTSGGTNEQFF
TRBJ1-2,TRBV3-1/TRBV3-2,few,CASSQLDRPGYGYTF
TRBJ1-1,TRBV5-1,few,CASSSYTGNTEAFF
TRBJ2-5,TRBV2,once,CASSDASGGETQYF
TRBJ1-1,TRBV19,-,CASSIQRNTEAFF
TRBJ1-1,TRBV6-6,once,CASSYPRRGLNTEAFF
TRBJ2-1,TRBV25-1,-,CASSEGQGSYNEQFF
TRBJ2-7,TRBV4-1,-,CASQGGAGLYEQYF
TRBJ2-2,TRBV5-4,few,CAMGGVRDTGELFF
TRBJ1-1,TRBV6-5,few,CASSYNQGVTEAFF
TRBJ1-1,TRBV4-1,-,CASSASTGPQNTEAFF
TRBJ1-1,TRBV9,few,CASSVGPTGTEAFF
TRBJ2-5,TRBV9,few,CASSVTSGGETQYF
TRBJ2-7,TRBV14,-,CASGGLPNGEQYF
TRBJ2-7,TRBV4-2,once,CASSSDLLSSYEQYF
TRBJ2-1,TRBV5-4,-,CASSLELAGEQFF
TRBJ2-7,TRBV24-1,few,CATSEGGPSYEQYF
TRBJ2-5,TRBV18,-,CASSLSVQETQYF
TRBJ1-2,TRBV2,-,CASSSGTGGIYGYTF
TRBJ2-4,TRBV7-2,-,CASSAAMTPNIQYF
TRBJ2-5,TRBV7-2,-,CASSFGGGEETQYF
TRBJ2-3,TRBV2,-,CASSRDSDTQYF
TRBJ2-1,TRBV12-2,-,CASRLESSGRIDSYNEQFF
TRBJ1-5,TRBV6-5,once,CASSYSGGDNQPQHF
TRBJ2-2,TRBV30,-,CAWRLDILNTGELFF
TRBJ1-6,TRBV7-8,-,CASRSDREGSSYNSPLHF
TRBJ1-2,TRBV12-3/TRBV12-4,once,CASTPGRTYGYTF
TRBJ2-7,TRBV18,-,CASSQSRDNYEQYF
TRBJ2-2,TRBV29-1,-,CSGTQGASTGELFF
TRBJ2-7,TRBV19,-,CASSRGQVHSYEQYF
TRBJ2-7,TRBV2,-,CASSLDRALYEQYF
TRBJ2-7,TRBV5-1,once,CASSEQGEQYF
TRBJ2-7,TRBV11-2,-,CASSFRLAGTTSYEQYF
TRBJ1-2,TRBV7-9,few,CASSRSRDFYGYTF
TRBJ2-7,TRBV19,-,CASSTTGSYEQYF
TRBJ2-3,TRBV7-9,-,CASSLRREKDTQYF
TRBJ2-1,TRBV2,few,CASTQEASGEQFF
TRBJ2-3,TRBV9,-,CASSVALGGRGTDTQYF